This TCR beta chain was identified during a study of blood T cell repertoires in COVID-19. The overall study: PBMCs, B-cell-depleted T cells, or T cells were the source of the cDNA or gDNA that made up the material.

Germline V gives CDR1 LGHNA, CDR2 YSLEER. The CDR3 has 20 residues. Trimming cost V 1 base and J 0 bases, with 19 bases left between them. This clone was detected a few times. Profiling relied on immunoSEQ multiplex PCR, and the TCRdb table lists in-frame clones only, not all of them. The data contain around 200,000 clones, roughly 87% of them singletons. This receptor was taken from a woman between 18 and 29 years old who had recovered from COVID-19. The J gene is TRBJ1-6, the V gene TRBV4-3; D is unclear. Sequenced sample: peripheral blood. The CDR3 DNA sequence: TGCGCCAGCAGCCAAGTTCGAGGCAAGCCGTTAAGCTCCTATAATTCACCCCTCCACTTT. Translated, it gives CASSQVRGKPLSSYNSPLHF.